Below, one T cell receptor (beta chain) is given with its context. The data belong to a study of blood T cell repertoires in COVID-19. Study at large: Specimens from acute and convalescent COVID-19 originated in the United States, Italy and Spain.

Profiling relied on immunoSEQ multiplex PCR, and the TCRdb table lists in-frame clones only, not all of them. The data contain around 160,000 clones, around four fifths of them singletons. CDR1 is LGHDT and CDR2 is YNNKEL in the germline V gene (reference sequence). Losses at the gene ends were 3 bases for V and 5 bases for J; bases not matched to a gene: 10. This CDR3 has 17 amino acids. The source material was peripheral blood. The chain employs TRBV3-1 (or the pseudogene TRBV3-2) and TRBJ2-7; TRBD2 matches 13 bases. The receptor was isolated from a woman of 80 years or more with acute or convalescent COVID-19. CDR3 protein: CASSQLGLAGAFDEQYF. The CDR3 DNA is TGTGCCAGCAGCCAGTTAGGACTAGCGGGAGCGTTCGACGAGCAGTACTTC.